The rows below give T cell receptor beta chains drawn from one sample of a study of early T cells in non-severe SARS-CoV-2 infection. TCRdb analysed the 5' RACE reads with MiXCR anew, one entry per CDR3 protein. The sample lists 80,000 or so distinct CDR3 sequences; around an eighth were seen once. What was sequenced was whole blood. Source of these receptors: an adult who was a healthcare worker with PCR-confirmed SARS-CoV-2 infection or an uninfected control (not recorded which). Both conserved end residues are part of each CDR3. The D gene is left open where the match is weak. Clone size is not always given. Where it is, it says once, few, many or a class for expanded clones.

>many|TRBD2|TRBJ2-1|TRBV7-9
CASSIQAGEYNEQFF
TGTGCCAGCAGTATCCAAGCGGGGGAGTACAATGAGCAGTTCTTC
>many|.|TRBJ1-1|TRBV30
CAWSQGMNTEAFF
TGTGCCTGGTCGCAGGGCATGAACACTGAAGCTTTCTTT
>.|.|TRBJ2-3|TRBV29-1
CSVEGRGPSTDTQYF
TGCAGCGTTGAAGGGAGGGGACCAAGCACAGATACGCAGTATTTT
>.|.|TRBJ2-7|TRBV7-9
CASSFVPGLLGSEQYF
TGTGCCAGCAGCTTCGTCCCCGGACTTTTAGGGTCCGAGCAGTACTTC
>many|TRBD1|TRBJ1-2|TRBV7-9
CASSSTGTVGYTF
TGTGCCAGCAGCTCTACAGGGACAGTAGGCTACACCTTC
>.|.|TRBJ2-2|TRBV5-1
CASSRRAEGTGELFF
TGCGCCAGCAGCCGGCGGGCGGAGGGCACCGGGGAGCTGTTTTTT
>.|.|TRBJ2-5|TRBV24-1
CATSDLRPGETQHF
TGTGCCACCAGTGATTTGCGTCCGGGAGAGACCCAGCACTTC
>.|.|TRBJ2-7|TRBV28
CASSLYRESSYEQYF
TGTGCCAGCAGTTTATACCGGGAGAGCTCCTACGAGCAGTACTTC
>few|.|TRBJ2-3|TRBV20-1
CSARPSPPTWPEDTQYF
TGCAGTGCTAGACCCTCCCCCCCTACTTGGCCCGAGGATACGCAGTATTTT
>many|.|TRBJ2-5|TRBV11-2
CASSLDRGTQYF
TGTGCCAGCAGCTTAGATCGAGGGACCCAGTACTTC
>many|.|TRBJ1-2|TRBV6-6
CASIQMTANYGYTF
TGTGCCAGCATTCAAATGACAGCTAACTATGGCTACACCTTC
>many|TRBD2|TRBJ2-7|TRBV20-1
CSASSSGGLEQYF
TGCAGTGCTAGTTCTAGCGGGGGGCTGGAGCAGTACTTC
>few|.|TRBJ2-1|TRBV20-1
CSARLPGTDNEQFF
TGCAGTGCACGACTACCGGGAACCGACAATGAGCAGTTCTTC
>once|.|TRBJ2-1|TRBV13
CASSLGRAMDNEQFF
TGTGCCAGCAGCTTAGGCCGGGCTATGGACAATGAGCAGTTCTTC
>few|.|TRBJ1-5|TRBV7-2
CASSLAGTAKQPQHF
TGTGCCAGCAGCTTAGCCGGGACGGCGAAGCAGCCCCAGCATTTT
>many|.|TRBJ2-1|TRBV5-1
CASSPGPGSNEQFF
TGCGCCAGCAGCCCGGGCCCAGGGAGCAATGAGCAGTTCTTC
>few|TRBD1|TRBJ1-2|TRBV12-3/TRBV12-4
CASRLTGGKYGYTF
TGTGCCAGCAGATTGACAGGGGGCAAGTATGGCTACACCTTC
>many|TRBD1|TRBJ1-6|TRBV11-2
CASSPQGAGSPLHF
TGTGCCAGCAGCCCACAGGGGGCCGGTTCACCCCTCCACTTT
>.|.|TRBJ2-3|TRBV10-3
CAISGTSVTDTQYF
TGTGCCATCAGTGGGACAAGCGTGACAGATACGCAGTATTTT